The rows below give T cell receptor beta chains drawn from one sample of a study of cytomegalovirus exposure and HLA in healthy donors. Clones were read by immunoSEQ multiplex PCR, and TCRdb kept only the in-frame ones, dropping some. The repertoire holds 35,000 to 45,000 clones, with about 50% as singletons. The sequenced sample consisted of PBMCs. These receptors were taken from a human donor in good health. Each CDR3 is given without its conserved first and last residue.

V	J	CDR3
TRBV6-5	TRBJ2-1	ASSSPSGSYNEQF
TRBV5-5	TRBJ1-4	ASSRGGERHEKLF
TRBV5-1	TRBJ1-6	ASSLEHSPLH
TRBV19	TRBJ1-4	ASTPAGVEKLF
TRBV6-4	TRBJ2-1	ASSAGATNEQF
TRBV5-6	TRBJ2-7	ASSLVSSGTHEQY
TRBV4-1	TRBJ2-7	ASSQIGQGEYEQY
TRBV7-7	TRBJ2-7	ASSLLPAAGEQY
TRBV11-3	TRBJ2-1	ASSLEGTSGYNEQF
TRBV6-5	TRBJ1-1	ASSSSQTGGTEAF
TRBV7-9	TRBJ1-3	ASRPINGDTIY
TRBV28	TRBJ2-7	ASSLAGAGRYYEQY
TRBV7-2	TRBJ2-1	ASSLVNIGGYEQF
TRBV28	TRBJ2-7	ASAFPGNRPYEQY
TRBV7-8	TRBJ2-7	ASSLGWGDKPSYEQY
TRBV18	TRBJ2-7	ASSPRGTSGSGRYEQY
TRBV6-5	TRBJ1-2	ASSYSVQGHGYT
TRBV7-9	TRBJ1-5	ASSSHRNSNQPQH
TRBV27	TRBJ1-3	ASPSRGKGNTIY
TRBV19	TRBJ1-3	ASSMGQAGNTIY
TRBV7-3	TRBJ1-1	ASSSPGQGYTEAF
TRBV7-9	TRBJ2-1	ASSFTQWTSGRTYNEQF
TRBV5-5	TRBJ1-2	ASSLSGTGTYGYT
TRBV7-3	TRBJ2-5	ASSPKGQGWETQY
TRBV15	TRBJ2-1	ATSRGRSGGAERDSYNEQF
TRBV9	TRBJ1-1	ASSVDYGEAF
TRBV7-9	TRBJ2-2	ASSLSGTGELF
TRBV9	TRBJ1-3	ASSPDGEGVNTIY
TRBV15	TRBJ1-5	ATSRDPGSRGRLSSNQPQH
TRBV19	TRBJ1-4	ASSEDRVEKLF
TRBV5-1	TRBJ2-3	ASDVGGRAKDTQY
TRBV9	TRBJ1-3	ASSVVPTGGLSGNTIY